One and the same sample provided the 24 T cell receptor beta chains below, sequenced in a study of beta chain features in type 1 diabetes. The authors reverse transcribed all of the isolated RNA, so sequencing captured expressed TCRB transcripts. The table came from immunoSEQ multiplex PCR; TCRdb's copy has only in-frame clones and leaves some out. The sample lists around 200,000 clones, roughly an eighth seen once, with 0.55% to 0.8% in the top ten. Sequencing input: central memory CD4+ T cells from blood. The receptors shown here come from a woman between 18 and 30 years old in good health.

V usage is TRBV6-1 and J usage is TRBJ2-7; 14 bases line up with TRBD2. The junction had 4 bases not matched to a gene; V was cut back by 9 bases and J by 0 bases. Germline loops: CDR1 MNHNS, CDR2 SASEGT. The CDR3 extends over 15 amino acids. This chain's CDR3 is CASTGTSGSSYEQYF. The CDR3 nucleotides read TGTGCCAGTACCGGGACTAGCGGGAGCTCCTACGAGCAGTACTTC.

This clone was detected only a few times. This chain joins TRBV5-1 and TRBJ2-3; 10 bases align to TRBD2. The CDR3 has 14 residues. V lost 6 bases, J lost 4 bases, and 5 bases stayed unmatched. Germline V CDR1 and CDR2: SGHRS, YFSETQ. CDR3 residues: CASKLAGEADTQYF. The CDR3 DNA is TGCGCCAGCAAGCTAGCGGGAGAGGCAGATACGCAGTATTTT. The variable domain in full, with the rest retrieved from reference TRBV5-1 and TRBJ2-3, is KAGVTQTPRYLIKTRGQQVTLSCSPISGHRSVSWYQQTPGQGLQFLFEYFSETQRNKGNFPGRFSGRQFSNSRSEMNVSTLELGDSALYLCASKLAGEADTQYFGPGTRLTVL.

A few counts support this clone. The chain couples TRBV5-8 to TRBJ1-2, with D perhaps TRBD1 (6 bases). The germline CDR1 and CDR2 sequences are SGHTS and YDEGEE. The CDR3 is 12 residues long. With 1 base removed from V and 6 bases from J, the gap between germline ends came to 7 bases. This CDR3 is CASSLTGHGYTF. The DNA of the CDR3 is TGTGCCAGCAGCTTGACAGGGCATGGCTACACCTTC.

This clone was counted between two and nine times. The chain links TRBV29-1 to TRBJ1-1, with TRBD1 as a possible D gene (6 bases). Deletions cut 7 bases from V and 0 bases from J, with 12 bases between. Germline CDR1 SQVTM, CDR2 ANQGSEA. The CDR3 consists of 13 residues. The CDR3 is CSAEGTLNTEAFF. In DNA, the CDR3 is TGCAGCGCCGAGGGGACACTGAACACTGAAGCTTTCTTT.

The chain recombines TRBV29-1 with TRBJ2-5; 8 bases line up with TRBD2. The CDR3 has 16 residues. Looked up from germline, CDR1 is SQVTM and CDR2 is ANQGSEA. J lost 3 bases, V lost 1 base, and 10 bases had no gene match. The CDR3 loop is CSVEVWSGGKKETQYF. CDR3 sequence (DNA): TGCAGCGTTGAAGTTTGGAGCGGGGGAAAGAAAGAGACCCAGTACTTC.

This clone was found a few times. The CDR3 nucleotides are TGTGCCAGCAGCACCCAGCAGCGAGGGACAGGGATAAACGAGCAGTACTTC. Translation: CASSTQQRGTGINEQYF. V gene TRBV11-3 combines with J gene TRBJ2-7, with 9 bases aligning to TRBD1. From germline, CDR1 is SGHNT and CDR2 YENEEA. J gave up 5 bases and V 5 bases, and 16 bases lay outside the gene matches. CDR3 length: 17 residues. The entire variable domain, with the rest obtained from reference TRBV11-3 and TRBJ2-7, is as follows: EAGVVQSPRYKIIEKKQPVAFWCNPISGHNTLYWYLQNLGQGPELLIRYENEEAVDDSQLPKDRFSAERLKGVDSTLKIQPAELGDSAVYLCASSTQQRGTGINEQYFGPGTRLTVT.

The rearrangement links TRBV6-5 to TRBJ1-2; D perhaps matches TRBD1 (5 bases). The V gene lost 2 bases and the J gene lost 2 bases, with 6 bases spanning the gap. This CDR3 has 13 amino acids. Germline CDR1 reads MNHEY; CDR2 reads SVGAGI. The CDR3 reads CASSYGGNYGYTF. The CDR3 bases are TGTGCCAGCAGTTACGGGGGGAACTATGGCTACACCTTC.

This clone was picked up a small number of times. The gene calls are TRBV18 and TRBJ1-2; 9 bases are a match to TRBD1. The CDR3 totals 16 residues. The ends lost 0 bases at V and 3 bases at J; junction bases unmatched: 5. The germline gives CDR1 KGHSH, CDR2 LQKENI. CDR3 sequence (DNA): TGTGCCAGCTCACCACCGGGACAGGGATTACACTATGGCTACACCTTC. Amino acid sequence: CASSPPGQGLHYGYTF.

The chain combines TRBV7-3 with TRBJ2-1, with D perhaps matching TRBD2 (5 bases). Trimming removed 4 bases at V and 4 bases at J, with 14 bases between. CDR1 is SGHTA, CDR2 FQGTGA, per germline. The CDR3 is made up of 15 amino acids. In nucleotides, the CDR3 is TGTGCCAGCAGCTCCGTGGGGAGCTGGTACAATGAGCAGTTCTTC. Translating it yields CASSSVGSWYNEQFF.

The V call is TRBV12-5, the J call TRBJ2-2; possible D gene TRBD1, 5 bases. This CDR3 comprises 15 residues. Germline values: CDR1 LGHNT, CDR2 FRNRAP. Trimming took 7 bases from V and 6 from J, leaving 18 bases between them. CDR3 amino acids: CASALGQGPSGELFF. The CDR3 bases are TGTGCTAGTGCCTTGGGCCAGGGCCCATCCGGGGAGCTGTTTTTT.

This clone has more than one count but fewer than ten. The V gene is TRBV27, the J gene TRBJ1-5, with D perhaps matching TRBD1 (5 bases). V lost 7 bases, J lost 1 base, and 17 bases lay in between. This CDR3 region has 16 residues. CDR1 and CDR2 (germline): MNHEY, SMNVEV (reference sequence). CDR3 protein: CASTPTAGVSNQPQHF. In DNA form, the CDR3 reads TGTGCCAGCACGCCGACGGCGGGGGTGAGCAATCAGCCCCAGCATTTT.

In this sample, this clone turned up a few times. The chain employs TRBV4-1 and TRBJ1-1; D is perhaps TRBD1 (6 bases). The V and J ends lost 1 base and 5 bases respectively, with 26 bases between them. Germline V gives CDR1 MGHRA, CDR2 YSYEKL. This CDR3 region has 19 residues. In DNA, the CDR3 is TGCGCCAGCAGCCAAGTAGGGCAGGGGCCTGCCTTGTGGGGAACTGAAGCTTTCTTT. Protein: CASSQVGQGPALWGTEAFF.

Only a few counts were recorded for this clone. The chain links TRBV28 to TRBJ2-7; TRBD1 might be the D (9 bases). The length of the CDR3 is 14 residues. V lost 9 bases and J 6 bases, leaving 21 bases between the germline ends. Germline CDR1 MDHEN, CDR2 SYDVKM. CDR3 DNA sequence: TGTGCCAGTACCTTTAGCGGGACAGGGCCCGAGCAGTACTTC. Its protein product is CASTFSGTGPEQYF.

For the CDR3, the DNA is TGCGCCAGCAGCGACCGACAGGGGGCGCAGGTTGAGCAGTTCTTC. Its translation: CASSDRQGAQVEQFF. J is TRBJ2-1 and V is TRBV5-1; TRBD1 aligns across 10 bases. The V and J ends lost 4 bases and 9 bases, in that order; junction bases with no gene match: 10. The CDR3 runs to 15 residues. In germline, CDR1 is SGHRS, CDR2 YFSETQ.

This clone has a count of ten or more. V is TRBV28 and J is TRBJ2-6, with D unresolved. The ends were cut back, 5 bases at V and 1 base at J, with 3 bases in the middle. CDR1 MDHEN and CDR2 SYDVKM come from the germline V gene. CDR3 length: 13 amino acids. For the CDR3, the DNA is TGTGCCAGCAGTCGGTCTGGGGCCAACGTCCTGACTTTC. This encodes CASSRSGANVLTF.

The V and J genes are TRBV4-2 and TRBJ2-7; D gene ambiguous. From germline, CDR1 is LGHNA and CDR2 YNFKEQ. Trimming left V 0 bases short and J 0 bases short, with 18 bases between. The CDR3 covers 18 residues. The CDR3 sequence is CASSQDPNVQAASYEQYF. The CDR3 bases are TGTGCCAGCAGCCAAGATCCTAACGTCCAGGCAGCCTCCTACGAGCAGTACTTC.

V is TRBV6-6 and J is TRBJ1-2; TRBD1 is a possible D gene (5 bases). The CDR3 covers 12 residues. Trimming stripped 6 bases from V and 6 bases from J, with 11 bases between. The germline V gene encodes CDR1 MNHNY and CDR2 SVGAGI (reference sequence). CDR3 in amino acids: CASSRSGDGYTF. The CDR3 nucleotides read TGTGCCAGCAGCCGATCGGGGGATGGCTACACCTTC.

The rearrangement links TRBV2 to TRBJ2-7; D remains ambiguous. V was trimmed by 4 bases and J by 2 bases, leaving 6 bases between them. CDR1 and CDR2 from the germline V gene are SNHLY and FYNNEI. The CDR3 extends over 12 amino acids. CDR3 protein: CASSVAAYEQYF. CDR3 coding DNA: TGTGCCAGCAGTGTGGCAGCCTACGAGCAGTACTTC.

For this clone: Its ends do not fully match the called genes, so a read error is possible. Other DNA sequences in the same sample also yield this CDR3. Written as DNA, the CDR3 is TGTGCCAGCAGTTTAGCCGGGTCGCAAGAGACCCAGTACTTC. Encoded protein: CASSLAGSQETQYF. The chain recombines TRBV7-9 with TRBJ2-5; D uncertain. The CDR3 is 14 amino acids. In germline, CDR1 is SEHNR, CDR2 FQNEAQ (reference sequence).

CDR3: CASSTGTSGRGTQYF. CDR3 in DNA: TGTGCCAGCAGTACCGGGACTAGCGGTCGGGGAACGCAGTATTTT. The chain joins TRBV6-4 to TRBJ2-3, with 11 bases fitting TRBD2. Per the germline V gene, CDR1 is MRHNA and CDR2 is SNTAGT. Germline trimming cut 5 bases from V and 9 bases from J; bases unmatched to any gene: 10. This CDR3 contains 15 residues.

This clone was picked up a small number of times. The chain has TRBV12-5 and TRBJ2-5; perhaps TRBD1 as D (5 bases). The V end lost 2 bases, the J end lost 2 bases, and 12 bases lay between the germline ends. Per the germline V gene, CDR1 is LGHNT and CDR2 is FRNRAP. The CDR3 is 15 amino acids. The DNA of the CDR3 is TGTGCTAGTGGTTTGTCGGACATGGGGCAAGAGACCCAGTACTTC. Protein product: CASGLSDMGQETQYF.

This clone was seen a handful of times. The chain links TRBV5-4 to TRBJ2-5; D is possibly TRBD2 (5 bases). This CDR3 comprises 14 residues. Deletions cut 4 bases from V and 3 bases from J, with 13 bases between. Germline V gene data show CDR1 as SGHNT and CDR2 as YYREEE (reference sequence). CDR3 DNA sequence: TGTGCCAGCAGCCAGCCGGACGGGAAAGAGACCCAGTACTTC. Translating gives CASSQPDGKETQYF.

The chain uses TRBV4-2 and TRBJ2-5; 9 nucleotides align to TRBD2. The CDR3 length is 15 residues. V dropped 0 bases and J dropped 3; count of bases not matched to a gene: 2. Germline assignment: CDR1 LGHNA and CDR2 YNFKEQ. The CDR3 DNA is TGTGCCAGCAGCCAAGATTTAGCGGGAGAAGAGACCCAGTACTTC. Protein sequence: CASSQDLAGEETQYF.

In DNA, the CDR3 is TGTGCCAGCTCACGAGACAGGGGCGGCACAGATACGCAGTATTTT. Translated: CASSRDRGGTDTQYF. The chain uses TRBV18 and TRBJ2-3; 8 nucleotides match TRBD1. The V gene end was trimmed by 4 bases and the J gene end by 1 base; junction bases not matched to a gene: 4. The length of the CDR3 is 15 residues. CDR1 KGHSH and CDR2 LQKENI come from the germline V gene. Using reference TRBV18 and TRBJ2-3 for the parts outside the CDR3, the full variable domain is NAGVMQNPRHLVRRRGQEARLRCSPMKGHSHVYWYRQLPEEGLKFMVYLQKENIIDESGMPKERFSAEFPKEGPSILRIQQVVRGDSAAYFCASSRDRGGTDTQYFGPGTRLTVL.